These T cell receptor beta chains were read from a single sample in a study of CD8 T cells in Susac syndrome. Using its own MiXCR run on the immunoSEQ multiplex PCR reads, TCRdb lists one record per CDR3 protein. The sample has about 120,000 distinct CDR3 sequences; 85% to 95% are singletons. What was sequenced was CD4+ T cells from PBMCs. The receptors here all came from a human donor in good health. Both conserved end residues are trimmed from each CDR3.

>TRBV19|TRBJ2-7
ASSTNGGQY
>TRBV7-8|TRBJ1-2
ASSLVIASRDGYT
>TRBV4-1|TRBJ1-2
ASSPTRAPQGASGYT
>TRBV5-6|TRBJ2-5
ASSPLSRLDRTQETQY
>TRBV5-4|TRBJ1-1
ASSPGDRRTEAF
>TRBV10-2|TRBJ2-1
ATHRVRNEQF
>TRBV19|TRBJ1-1
ASKLGAGRTEAF
>TRBV20-1|TRBJ2-5
SAVRGRETQY
>TRBV6-5|TRBJ1-1
ASTRGWGANTAAF
>TRBV12-3/TRBV12-4|TRBJ1-4
ASSRTGPGLREKLF
>TRBV6-2/TRBV6-3|TRBJ1-1
ASSYPGATEAF
>TRBV30|TRBJ1-5
AWSVEGKQSRVQPQH
>TRBV20-1|TRBJ2-4
SARLAGTIAKNIQY
>TRBV3-1|TRBJ2-2
ASSSGQDTGELF
>TRBV5-1|TRBJ1-1
ASSLVSGMNTEAF
>TRBV7-8|TRBJ1-2
ASSPRAGNLYGYT
>TRBV2|TRBJ2-7
ASSPGRRASSYEQY
>TRBV6-5|TRBJ2-7
ASSSPGTSTSYEQY
>TRBV5-4|TRBJ2-1
ASSLTENEQF
>TRBV29-1|TRBJ1-1
SVGSVNTEAF
>TRBV7-2|TRBJ2-1
ASSRSMGLADNEQF
>TRBV20-1|TRBJ1-1
SARVGTGHEAF
>TRBV16|TRBJ1-1
ASSQRQGASNTEAF
>TRBV7-9|TRBJ2-7
ASSTTRQGSVHEQY
>TRBV7-2|TRBJ2-2
ASSLSRLAGATGELF